The T cell receptor (beta chain) described here comes from a study of cytomegalovirus exposure and HLA in healthy donors. Here immunoSEQ multiplex PCR was the method, and the copy in TCRdb shows in-frame clones only, minus some. Found here are roughly 60,000 clones, roughly 94% of them singletons; the top ten hold approximately 2.1%. This CDR3 is 15 amino acids long. Germline-derived CDR1 and CDR2 are LNHNV and YYDKDF (reference sequence). V was pared by 1 base and J by 0 bases, with 9 bases between. The rearrangement uses TRBV15 and TRBJ1-1; no firm D call. The receptor's source is a man between 18 and 35 years old in good health and CMV-seronegative. The source material was PBMCs. CDR3 protein: CATSRAGSMNTEAFF. The CDR3 bases are TGTGCCACCAGCAGAGCGGGAAGTATGAACACTGAAGCTTTCTTT.